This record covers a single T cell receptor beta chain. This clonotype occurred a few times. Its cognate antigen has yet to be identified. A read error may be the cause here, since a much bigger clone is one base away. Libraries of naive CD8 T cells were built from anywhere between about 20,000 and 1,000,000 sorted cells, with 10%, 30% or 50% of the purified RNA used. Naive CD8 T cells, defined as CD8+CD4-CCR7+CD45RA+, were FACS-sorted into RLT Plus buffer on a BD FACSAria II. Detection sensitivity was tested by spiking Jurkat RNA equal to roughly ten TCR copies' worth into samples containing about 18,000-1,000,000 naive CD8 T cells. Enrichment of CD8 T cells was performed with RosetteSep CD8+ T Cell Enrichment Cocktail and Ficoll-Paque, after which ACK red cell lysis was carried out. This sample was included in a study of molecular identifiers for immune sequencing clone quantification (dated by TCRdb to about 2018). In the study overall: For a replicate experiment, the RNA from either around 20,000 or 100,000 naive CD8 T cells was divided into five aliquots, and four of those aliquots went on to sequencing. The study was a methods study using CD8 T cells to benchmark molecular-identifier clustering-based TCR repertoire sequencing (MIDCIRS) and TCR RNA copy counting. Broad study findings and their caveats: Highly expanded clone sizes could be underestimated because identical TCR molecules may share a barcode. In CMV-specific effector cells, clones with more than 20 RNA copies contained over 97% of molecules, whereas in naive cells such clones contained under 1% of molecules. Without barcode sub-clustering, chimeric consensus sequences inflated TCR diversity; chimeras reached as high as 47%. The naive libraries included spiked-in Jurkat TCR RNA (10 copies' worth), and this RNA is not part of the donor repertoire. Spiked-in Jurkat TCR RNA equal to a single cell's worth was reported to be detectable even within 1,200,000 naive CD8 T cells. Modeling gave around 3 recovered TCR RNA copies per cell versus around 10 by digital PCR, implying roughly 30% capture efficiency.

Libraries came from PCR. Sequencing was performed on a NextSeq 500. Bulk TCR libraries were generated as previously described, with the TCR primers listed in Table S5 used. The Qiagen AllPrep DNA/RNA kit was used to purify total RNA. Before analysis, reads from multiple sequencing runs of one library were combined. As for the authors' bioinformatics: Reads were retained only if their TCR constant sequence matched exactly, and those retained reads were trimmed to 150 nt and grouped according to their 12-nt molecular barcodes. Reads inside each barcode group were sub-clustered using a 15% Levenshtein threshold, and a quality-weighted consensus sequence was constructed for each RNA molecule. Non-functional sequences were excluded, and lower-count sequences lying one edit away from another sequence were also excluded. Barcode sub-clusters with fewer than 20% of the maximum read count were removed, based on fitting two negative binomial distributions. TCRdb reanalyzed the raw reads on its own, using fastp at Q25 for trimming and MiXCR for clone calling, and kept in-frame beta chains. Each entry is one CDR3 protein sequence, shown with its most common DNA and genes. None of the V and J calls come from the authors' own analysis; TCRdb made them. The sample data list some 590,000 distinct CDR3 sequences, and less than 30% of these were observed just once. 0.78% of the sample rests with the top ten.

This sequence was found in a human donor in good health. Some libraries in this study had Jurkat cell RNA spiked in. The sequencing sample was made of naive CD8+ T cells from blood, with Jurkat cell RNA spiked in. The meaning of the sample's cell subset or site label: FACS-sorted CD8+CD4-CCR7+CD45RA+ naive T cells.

Here the CDR3 is given as CAWSPLSGGQFF. The sequence in DNA is TGTGCCTGGAGTCCACTCAGCGGTGGGCAGTTCTTC. Here the chain combines TRBV30 and TRBJ2-1, and TRBD2 may be the D gene, going by 5 matching bases. The CDR3 measures 12 amino acids from cysteine to phenylalanine. The kept DNA is CDR3 alone, 36 bases in frame from the first base. CDR1 and CDR2, per the germline V gene (reference sequence), are GTSNPN and SVGIG. V and J lose 2 bases and 12 bases, and a span of 14 bases separates them.